The 4 T cell receptor beta chains reported below all come from one sample, sequenced in a study of T-cell memory formation after mild COVID-19. TCRdb re-called the 5' RACE reads with MiXCR, one entry per CDR3 protein. The table has about 180,000 distinct CDR3 sequences, around 20% seen once. Sequenced input: PBMCs or a T cell subset sorted from them (not recorded which). Receptors were obtained from a man younger than 35 who had mild COVID-19 (a few samples of this study predate the infection). Cell type and time point are not known.

The chain joins TRBV20-1 to TRBJ1-1; perhaps TRBD1 as D (6 bases). The CDR3 is 16 amino acids. V was pared by 0 bases and J by 5 bases, with 19 bases between. Germline V gene lookup returns CDR1 DFQATT and CDR2 SNEGSKA (reference sequence). The CDR3 DNA is TGCAGTGCTAGAGATACCCAGGGGCACCTCTTTACTGAAGCTTTCTTT. Protein sequence: CSARDTQGHLFTEAFF.

This clonotype has just a few counts. The rearrangement uses TRBV6-6 and TRBJ2-7; D is undetermined. V was shortened by 5 bases and J by 0 bases, with 8 bases between the two germline ends. The CDR3 covers 13 residues. Germline CDR1 is MNHNY and CDR2 is SVGAGI (reference sequence). CDR3 DNA sequence: TGTGCCAGCAGTACAGAGAGCTCCTACGAGCAGTACGTC. It translates to CASSTESSYEQYV.

This chain connects TRBV6-5 to TRBJ2-7, with 10 positions matching TRBD1. CDR1 and CDR2 from the germline V gene are MNHEY and SVGAGI. CDR3 length: 15 residues. Germline trimming cut 4 bases from V and 5 bases from J; bases unmatched to any gene: 8. The CDR3 DNA is TGTGCCAGCAGTTCACCGGGACAGGGGATGAACGAGCAGTACTTC. It encodes CASSSPGQGMNEQYF.

On this clonotype: An end of the junction differs from the germline gene, which may be a read error. The chain combines TRBV28 with TRBJ2-1, with D hard to call. This CDR3 region has 13 residues. The germline CDR1 and CDR2 sequences are MDHEN and SYDVKM. Written as DNA, the CDR3 is TGTGCCAGCAGTTTCCCCAGCTACGATGAGCAGTTCTTC. As protein: CASSFPSYDEQFF. Drawing the rest from reference TRBV28 and TRBJ2-1, the complete variable domain is DVKVTQSSRYLVKRTGEKVFLECVQDMDHENMFWYRQDPGLGLRLIYFSYDVKMKEKGDIPEGYSVSREKKERFSLILESASTNQTSMYLCASSFPSYDEQFFGPGTRLTVL.